A selection of T cell receptor beta chains follows, all from one sample in a study of somatic mutations in cytotoxic T cells in rheumatoid arthritis. Produced via immunoSEQ multiplex PCR; TCRdb's table is partial and in-frame only. Among approximately 16,000 clones listed, 75% to 80% were seen once. The material sequenced was CD8+ T cells sorted from blood. These TCRs come from an adult with rheumatoid arthritis. The CDR3 runs from the conserved cysteine through the conserved F or W. Each record gives: J gene, D gene, V gene, clone size, CDR3 DNA, CDR3 protein. D genes are given only for firm matches. Where a row states a size, it is once, few, many or the class of an expanded clone; other rows omit it.

j_call: TRBJ1-6; d_call: .; v_call: TRBV4-1; clone_size: few; cdr3_nt: TGCGCCAGCAGCCAAGAACAGAAATATAATTCACCCCTCCACTTT; cdr3_aa: CASSQEQKYNSPLHF
j_call: TRBJ1-6; d_call: TRBD1; v_call: TRBV9; clone_size: .; cdr3_nt: TGTGCCAGCAGCGTAGCGAGGGACAGGGGGAATTCACCCCTCCACTTT; cdr3_aa: CASSVARDRGNSPLHF
j_call: TRBJ1-1; d_call: .; v_call: TRBV10-2; clone_size: .; cdr3_nt: TGCGCCAGCAGTTTGGACAGTGTGGCCACTGAAGCTTTCTTT; cdr3_aa: CASSLDSVATEAFF
j_call: TRBJ2-7; d_call: TRBD2; v_call: TRBV11-2; clone_size: .; cdr3_nt: TGTGCCAGCAGCTTCTCCAATCTAGCGGGGGGGAAATCCTACGAGCAGTACTTC; cdr3_aa: CASSFSNLAGGKSYEQYF
j_call: TRBJ2-1; d_call: .; v_call: TRBV7-9; clone_size: .; cdr3_nt: TGTGCCAGCAGCTTCCAGGTGGATGAGCAGTTCTTC; cdr3_aa: CASSFQVDEQFF
j_call: TRBJ1-1; d_call: .; v_call: TRBV30; clone_size: .; cdr3_nt: TGTGCCTGGAGTCAGGGGCGAACTGAAGCTTTCTTT; cdr3_aa: CAWSQGRTEAFF
j_call: TRBJ1-1; d_call: TRBD1; v_call: TRBV4-1; clone_size: .; cdr3_nt: TGCGCCAGCAGCGGACAGACAGGGGGAAATTTAGCTTTCTTT; cdr3_aa: CASSGQTGGNLAFF
j_call: TRBJ2-2; d_call: TRBD2; v_call: TRBV9; clone_size: .; cdr3_nt: TGTGCCAGCAGCGTAGTCGAACGGGTAGCGGGCACCGGGGAGCTGTTTTTT; cdr3_aa: CASSVVERVAGTGELFF
j_call: TRBJ2-7; d_call: TRBD1; v_call: TRBV6-1; clone_size: .; cdr3_nt: TGTGCCAGCAGCGCCGGGACAGGGTCCTACGAGCAGTACTTC; cdr3_aa: CASSAGTGSYEQYF
j_call: TRBJ2-3; d_call: TRBD2; v_call: TRBV6-1; clone_size: .; cdr3_nt: TGTGCCAGCAGTGAAGCGGGACTAGCGGGGGTAGATACGCAGTATTTT; cdr3_aa: CASSEAGLAGVDTQYF
j_call: TRBJ2-1; d_call: TRBD1; v_call: TRBV10-2; clone_size: .; cdr3_nt: TGCGCCAGTGGAGGACAGGGGCGAGAATACAATGAGCAGTTCTTC; cdr3_aa: CASGGQGREYNEQFF
j_call: TRBJ2-2; d_call: TRBD1; v_call: TRBV2; clone_size: .; cdr3_nt: TGTGCCAGCAGTCCCGGGACAGGGGGCTTCGGGGAGCTGTTTTTT; cdr3_aa: CASSPGTGGFGELFF
j_call: TRBJ1-1; d_call: .; v_call: TRBV7-2; clone_size: once; cdr3_nt: TGTGCCAGCAGCTTTACCCTGACGATATTAATGAACACTGAAGCTTTCTTT; cdr3_aa: CASSFTLTILMNTEAFF
j_call: TRBJ2-1; d_call: TRBD2; v_call: TRBV7-6; clone_size: .; cdr3_nt: TGTGCCAGCAGCTTAGGCGCGGGGGTCTACTACAATGAGCAGTTCTTC; cdr3_aa: CASSLGAGVYYNEQFF
j_call: TRBJ1-2; d_call: TRBD1; v_call: TRBV5-6; clone_size: once; cdr3_nt: TGTGCCAGCAGCACGGACAGGTTTAACTTTGGCTACACCTTC; cdr3_aa: CASSTDRFNFGYTF
j_call: TRBJ2-7; d_call: TRBD1; v_call: TRBV5-1; clone_size: .; cdr3_nt: TGCGCCAGCAGCTTTTTTAACACAGGGGGAGAGTCCTACGAGCAGTACTTC; cdr3_aa: CASSFFNTGGESYEQYF
j_call: TRBJ1-3; d_call: .; v_call: TRBV7-9; clone_size: .; cdr3_nt: TGTGCCAGCAGGCCTCAAGTTGACTCTGGAAACACCATATATTTT; cdr3_aa: CASRPQVDSGNTIYF
j_call: TRBJ1-4; d_call: .; v_call: TRBV6-1; clone_size: .; cdr3_nt: TGTGCCAGCCCCGAAAGGACAGAGAATTTT; cdr3_aa: CASPERTENF
j_call: TRBJ1-1; d_call: .; v_call: TRBV4-1; clone_size: .; cdr3_nt: TGCGCCAGCAGCAGAGCAGGCCCTGACACTGAAGCTTTCTTT; cdr3_aa: CASSRAGPDTEAFF
j_call: TRBJ2-7; d_call: .; v_call: TRBV4-1; clone_size: .; cdr3_nt: TGCGCCAGCAGCCCTAGGACAGTAAGTTACGAGCAGTACTTC; cdr3_aa: CASSPRTVSYEQYF
j_call: TRBJ2-1; d_call: .; v_call: TRBV30; clone_size: .; cdr3_nt: TGTGCCTGGAGTGTATCTACGGGGGAGAATGAGCAGTTCTTC; cdr3_aa: CAWSVSTGENEQFF
j_call: TRBJ2-5; d_call: TRBD2; v_call: TRBV9; clone_size: .; cdr3_nt: TGTGCCAGCAGCCCAGATAGCGGGGGGGCAGAGACCCAGTACTTC; cdr3_aa: CASSPDSGGAETQYF
j_call: TRBJ1-4; d_call: .; v_call: TRBV27; clone_size: .; cdr3_nt: TGTGCCAGCAGTGTTGTTGGGGGGTTCAATGAAAAACTGTTTTTT; cdr3_aa: CASSVVGGFNEKLFF
j_call: TRBJ2-3; d_call: .; v_call: TRBV21-1; clone_size: few; cdr3_nt: TGTGCCAGCAGCAAGTGGACAGAGAGCACAGATACGCAGTATTTT; cdr3_aa: CASSKWTESTDTQYF
j_call: TRBJ2-7; d_call: .; v_call: TRBV6-6; clone_size: few; cdr3_nt: TGTGCCAGCAGCCAACAGGGCGCCTACGAGCAGTACTTC; cdr3_aa: CASSQQGAYEQYF
j_call: TRBJ2-1; d_call: .; v_call: TRBV4-2; clone_size: .; cdr3_nt: TGTGCCAGCAGCCAGGGAGACAATGAGCAGTTCTTC; cdr3_aa: CASSQGDNEQFF
j_call: TRBJ1-6; d_call: .; v_call: TRBV6-5; clone_size: .; cdr3_nt: TGTGCCAGCAGTTCTGCGGGACGGTGGTATAATTCACCCCTCCACTTT; cdr3_aa: CASSSAGRWYNSPLHF
j_call: TRBJ2-7; d_call: TRBD1; v_call: TRBV11-2; clone_size: once; cdr3_nt: TGTGCCAGCAGCGGGACAGGGGTTGACGAGCAGTACTTC; cdr3_aa: CASSGTGVDEQYF